The 12 T cell receptor beta chains below were found in one sample sequenced in a study of blood T cell repertoires in COVID-19. The assay was immunoSEQ multiplex PCR, and TCRdb's table has in-frame clones only and misses some. The table includes 100,000 to 120,000 clones, roughly 85% detected once. Input material: peripheral blood. These receptors all come from a man aged 40-49 years with acute or convalescent COVID-19.

This clone was counted a single time. Within the sample, other DNA sequences also encode this same CDR3. V and J are TRBV24-1 and TRBJ2-5; 8 positions match TRBD2. The CDR3 has 13 residues. Germline V lookup: CDR1 KGHDR, CDR2 SFDVKD. Trimming removed 8 bases from V and 2 bases from J; junction bases left unmatched: 3. The CDR3 DNA reads TGTGCCACCAAGGCGGGGGGTCAAGAGACCCAGTACTTC. Translating gives CATKAGGQETQYF.

This sequence joins TRBV9 and TRBJ1-2; TRBD1 matches at 10 bases. Trimming at V came to 4 bases and at J to 6 bases, leaving 6 bases not matched to a gene. Germline lookup yields CDR1 SGDLS and CDR2 YYNGEE. The CDR3 covers 14 residues. The CDR3 DNA follows: TGTGCCAGCAGCCCTCTGACAGGGGGCGATGGCTACACCTTC. As protein: CASSPLTGGDGYTF. The entire variable domain, with the rest obtained from reference TRBV9 and TRBJ1-2, is as follows: DSGVTQTPKHLITATGQRVTLRCSPRSGDLSVYWYQQSLDQGLQFLIQYYNGEERAKGNILERFSAQQFPDLHSELNLSSLELGDSALYFCASSPLTGGDGYTFGSGTRLTVV.

The chain uses TRBV18 and TRBJ2-3, with 9 bases matching TRBD2. The CDR3 consists of 15 residues. CDR1 KGHSH and CDR2 LQKENI come from the germline V gene. V gave up 2 bases and J gave up 2 bases; unmatched junction bases: 2. CDR3 in DNA: TGTGCCAGCTCACCAGCTAGCGGGAACACAGATACGCAGTATTTT. It encodes CASSPASGNTDTQYF.

The V and J genes are TRBV24-1 and TRBJ2-3, with D uncertain. V lost 4 bases and J lost 4, with 5 bases in between. Germline assignment: CDR1 KGHDR and CDR2 SFDVKD. There are 12 residues in the CDR3. The CDR3 loop is CATSDGSDTQYF. CDR3 nucleotide sequence: TGTGCCACCAGTGACGGGTCAGATACGCAGTATTTT.

This sequence joins TRBV27 and TRBJ2-7; 8 bases are shared with TRBD1. The germline V gene has CDR1 MNHEY and CDR2 SMNVEV (reference sequence). The V gene end was trimmed by 1 base and the J gene end by 5 bases; junction bases not matched to a gene: 13. The CDR3 extends over 17 amino acids. In DNA form, the CDR3 reads TGTGCCAGCAGTTTATACCCCCGGACAGGGAAAGGGGACGAGCAGTACTTC. It yields the protein CASSLYPRTGKGDEQYF.

The rearrangement joins TRBV6-5 to TRBJ1-1; no definite D call. The germline V gene encodes CDR1 MNHEY and CDR2 SVGAGI. V dropped 0 bases and J dropped 4 bases, with 6 bases sitting between them. This CDR3 is built from 13 residues. The CDR3 bases are TGTGCCAGCAGTTACTCGTTGAGCACTGAAGCTTTCTTT. It yields the protein CASSYSLSTEAFF.

The chain is built from TRBV5-4 and TRBJ2-1, with 11 positions matching TRBD2. The CDR3 covers 15 residues. The germline gives CDR1 SGHNT, CDR2 YYREEE (reference sequence). With 4 bases clipped from V and 6 bases from J, the junction kept 6 bases outside the gene matches. CDR3 amino acids: CASSPTSGEVNEQFF. The CDR3 DNA is TGTGCCAGCAGCCCGACTAGCGGGGAAGTCAATGAGCAGTTCTTC.

This chain links TRBV6-5 with TRBJ2-5, with 10 bases matching TRBD2. The V and J ends lost 4 bases and 5 bases, in that order; junction bases with no gene match: 7. The length of the CDR3 is 15 residues. Germline CDR1 MNHEY, CDR2 SVGAGI. For the CDR3, the DNA is TGTGCCAGCAGTTTTAGCGGGGGGTCCCCTGAGACCCAGTACTTC. This codes for CASSFSGGSPETQYF.

The CDR3 reads CSVGEGTNEKLFF. The CDR3 region has the DNA TGCAGCGTTGGGGAGGGAACTAATGAAAAACTGTTTTTT. The chain is built from TRBV29-1 and TRBJ1-4; D is unresolved. The CDR3 is 13 residues long. In germline, CDR1 is SQVTM, CDR2 ANQGSEA. V lost 4 bases to trimming and J lost 1 base, with 7 bases between them.

This chain connects TRBV5-4 to TRBJ2-3; TRBD2 matches at 7 bases. CDR1 and CDR2 (germline): SGHNT, YYREEE (reference sequence). Germline trimming cut 2 bases from V and 0 bases from J; bases unmatched to any gene: 9. The CDR3 has 17 amino acids. As DNA, the CDR3 is TGTGCCAGCAGCTTCATGGCTAGCGGAACTAGCACAGATACGCAGTATTTT. Translating gives CASSFMASGTSTDTQYF.

The gene calls are TRBV24-1 and TRBJ2-3, with D perhaps TRBD2 (7 bases). The CDR3 loop spans 16 amino acids. The V gene's germline CDR1 is KGHDR and CDR2 SFDVKD. Trimming removed 7 bases at V and 0 bases at J, with 16 bases between. CDR3 sequence (DNA): TGTGCCACCAGCCGTTGGGGGGGGCTAAGCACAGATACGCAGTATTTT. This encodes CATSRWGGLSTDTQYF.

The chain has TRBV11-1 and TRBJ2-1, with 10 bases fitting TRBD1. CDR1 and CDR2 from the germline V gene are SGHAT and FQDESV (reference sequence). The CDR3 is 15 residues long. V was pared by 5 bases and J by 7 bases, with 8 bases of the junction left unmatched. The CDR3 DNA follows: TGTGCCAGCAGCAGGACGGGACAGGGGTCAAATGAGCAGTTCTTC. This sequence encodes CASSRTGQGSNEQFF.